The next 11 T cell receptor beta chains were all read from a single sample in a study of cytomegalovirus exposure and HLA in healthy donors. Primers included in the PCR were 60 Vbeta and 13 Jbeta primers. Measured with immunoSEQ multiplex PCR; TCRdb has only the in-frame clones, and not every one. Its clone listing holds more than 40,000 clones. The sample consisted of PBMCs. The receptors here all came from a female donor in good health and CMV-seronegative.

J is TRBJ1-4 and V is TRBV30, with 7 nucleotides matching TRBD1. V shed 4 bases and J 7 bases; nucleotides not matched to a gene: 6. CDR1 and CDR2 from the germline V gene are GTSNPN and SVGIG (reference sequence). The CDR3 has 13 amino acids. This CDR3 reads CAWTGQLLEKLFF. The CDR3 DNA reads TGTGCCTGGACGGGACAGCTACTTGAAAAACTGTTTTTT. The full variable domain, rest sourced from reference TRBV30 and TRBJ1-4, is SQTIHQWPATLVQPVGSPLSLECTVEGTSNPNLYWYRQAAGRGLQLLFYSVGIGQISSEVPQNLSASRPQDRQFILSSKKLLLSDSGFYLCAWTGQLLEKLFFGSGTQLSVL.

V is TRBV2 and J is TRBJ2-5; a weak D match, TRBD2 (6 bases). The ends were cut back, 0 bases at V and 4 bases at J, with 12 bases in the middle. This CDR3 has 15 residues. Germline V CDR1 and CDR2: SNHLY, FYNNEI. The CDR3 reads CASSEAAGGIETQYF. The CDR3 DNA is TGTGCCAGCAGTGAAGCTGCCGGGGGAATAGAGACCCAGTACTTC. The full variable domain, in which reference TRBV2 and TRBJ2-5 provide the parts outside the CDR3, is EPEVTQTPSHQVTQMGQEVILRCVPISNHLYFYWYRQILGQKVEFLVSFYNNEISEKSEIFDDQFSVERPDGSNFTLKIRSTKLEDSAMYFCASSEAAGGIETQYFGPGTRLLVL.

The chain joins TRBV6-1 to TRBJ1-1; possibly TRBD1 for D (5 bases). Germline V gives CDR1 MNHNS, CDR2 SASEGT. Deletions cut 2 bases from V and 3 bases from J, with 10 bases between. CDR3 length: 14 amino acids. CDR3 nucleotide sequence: TGTGCCAGCAGTGAAAACAGGCATCACACTGAAGCTTTCTTT. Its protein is CASSENRHHTEAFF.

The CDR3: CSVIGTGDEKLFF. CDR3 bases: TGCAGCGTCATCGGGACAGGGGATGAAAAACTGTTTTTT. The V call is TRBV29-1, the J call TRBJ1-4; 10 positions agree with TRBD1. Germline V gene sequence: CDR1 SQVTM, CDR2 ANQGSEA. The CDR3 covers 13 residues. V dropped 6 bases and J dropped 6; count of bases not matched to a gene: 4.

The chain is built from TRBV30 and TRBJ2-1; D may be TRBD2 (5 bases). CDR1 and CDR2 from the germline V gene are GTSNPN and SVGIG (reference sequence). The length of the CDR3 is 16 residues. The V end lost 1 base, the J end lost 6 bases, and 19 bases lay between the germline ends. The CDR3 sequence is CAWSAEREIRRNEQFF. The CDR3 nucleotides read TGTGCCTGGAGTGCCGAACGGGAAATAAGGCGCAATGAGCAGTTCTTC.

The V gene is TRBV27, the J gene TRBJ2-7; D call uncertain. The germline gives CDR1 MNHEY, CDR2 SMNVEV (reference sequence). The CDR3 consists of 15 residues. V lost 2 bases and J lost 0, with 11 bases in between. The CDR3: CASSLGGKGSYEQYF. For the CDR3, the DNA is TGTGCCAGCAGTTTAGGCGGTAAAGGCTCCTACGAGCAGTACTTC.

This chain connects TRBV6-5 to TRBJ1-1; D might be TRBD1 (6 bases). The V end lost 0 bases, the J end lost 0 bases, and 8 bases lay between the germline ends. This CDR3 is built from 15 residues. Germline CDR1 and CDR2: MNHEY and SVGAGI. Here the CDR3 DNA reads TGTGCCAGCAGTTACTCAACAGGGATGAACACTGAAGCTTTCTTT. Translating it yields CASSYSTGMNTEAFF.

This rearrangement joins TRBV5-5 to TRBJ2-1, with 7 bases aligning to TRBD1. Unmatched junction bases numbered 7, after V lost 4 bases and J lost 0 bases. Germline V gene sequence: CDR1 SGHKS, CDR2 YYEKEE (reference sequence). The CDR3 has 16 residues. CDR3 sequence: CASSAFGTVSYNEQFF. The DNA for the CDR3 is TGTGCCAGCAGCGCGTTCGGGACAGTCTCCTACAATGAGCAGTTCTTC.

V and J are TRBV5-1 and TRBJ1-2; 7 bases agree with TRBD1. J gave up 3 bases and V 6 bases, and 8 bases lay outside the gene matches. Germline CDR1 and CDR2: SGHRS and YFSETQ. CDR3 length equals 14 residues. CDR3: CASTWDSHDYGYTF. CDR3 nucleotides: TGCGCCAGCACTTGGGACAGCCACGACTATGGCTACACCTTC.

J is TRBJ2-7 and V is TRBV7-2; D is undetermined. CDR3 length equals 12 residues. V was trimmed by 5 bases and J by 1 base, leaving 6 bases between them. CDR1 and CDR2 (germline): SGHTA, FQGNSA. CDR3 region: CASSPRSYEQYF. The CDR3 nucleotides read TGTGCCAGCAGCCCGAGATCCTACGAGCAGTACTTC.

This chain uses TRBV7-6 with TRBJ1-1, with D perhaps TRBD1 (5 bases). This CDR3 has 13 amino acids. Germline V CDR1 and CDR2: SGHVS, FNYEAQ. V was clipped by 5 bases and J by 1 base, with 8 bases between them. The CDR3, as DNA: TGTGCCAGCAGCCAAGACAGGAACACTGAAGCTTTCTTT. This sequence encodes CASSQDRNTEAFF. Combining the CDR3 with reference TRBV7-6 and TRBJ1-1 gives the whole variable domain GAGVSQSPRYKVTKRGQDVALRCDPISGHVSLYWYRQALGQGPEFLTYFNYEAQQDKSGLPNDRFSAERPEGSISTLTIQRTEQRDSAMYRCASSQDRNTEAFFGQGTRLTVV.